These T cell receptor beta chains were read from a single sample in a study of post-analysis software for immune sequencing data. Each CDR3 protein is one row after TCRdb ran MiXCR on the PCR reads. The table has 430,000 or so distinct CDR3 sequences, about 39% seen once. The material sequenced was blood. Every receptor here comes from a girl aged 2-10 years with multiple sclerosis. Both conserved end residues are part of each CDR3. Fields, in order: D gene, J gene, V gene, clone size, CDR3 protein, CDR3 DNA. D genes are given only for firm matches. The size field is filled for only some rows; it gives once, few, many or a size class.

NA,TRBJ1-1,TRBV6-5,NA,CASSRRGVTEAFF,TGTGCCAGCAGTCGACGGGGAGTCACTGAAGCTTTCTTT
TRBD1,TRBJ2-5,TRBV7-9,NA,CASSATGAGWETQYF,TGTGCCAGCAGCGCGACAGGGGCCGGTTGGGAGACCCAGTACTTC
NA,TRBJ2-1,TRBV5-5,NA,CASSLGRWNEQFF,TGTGCCAGCAGCTTAGGGCGGTGGAATGAGCAGTTCTTC
NA,TRBJ1-2,TRBV29-1,NA,CSVEPRGGYTNYGYTF,TGCAGCGTGGAACCGAGAGGAGGGTATACTAACTATGGCTACACCTTC
NA,TRBJ2-6,TRBV5-1,NA,CASSLVADSGANVLTF,TGCGCCAGCAGCTTGGTGGCGGACTCTGGGGCCAACGTCCTGACTTTC
NA,TRBJ2-1,TRBV20-1,NA,CSARSQALAGNEQFF,TGCAGTGCTAGAAGTCAGGCGCTAGCCGGCAATGAGCAGTTCTTC
TRBD2,TRBJ2-4,TRBV15,few,CATSRSLAVNIQYF,TGTGCCACCAGCAGGTCCCTAGCGGTGAACATTCAGTACTTC
TRBD2,TRBJ2-7,TRBV4-2,few,CASSQDRGRTDEQYF,TGTGCCAGCAGCCAAGATCGCGGGAGAACCGACGAGCAGTACTTC
NA,TRBJ2-7,TRBV6-5,NA,CASSLGGGHYEQYF,TGTGCCAGCAGTTTAGGGGGGGGGCACTACGAGCAGTACTTC
NA,TRBJ2-7,TRBV5-8,NA,CASSPQGFEQYF,TGTGCCAGCAGCCCACAGGGATTCGAGCAGTACTTC
NA,TRBJ1-5,TRBV2,NA,CASSAFRTANQPQHF,TGTGCCAGCAGTGCGTTTCGGACGGCCAATCAGCCCCAGCATTTT
NA,TRBJ1-2,TRBV30,NA,CAWSKSGYGYTF,TGTGCCTGGAGTAAATCGGGCTATGGCTACACCTTC
TRBD1,TRBJ1-2,TRBV3-1,few,CASSPRDSVYGYTF,TGTGCCAGCAGCCCCCGGGACAGTGTTTATGGCTACACCTTC
TRBD1,TRBJ1-2,TRBV29-1,NA,CSVVGQGFYGYTF,TGCAGCGTTGTTGGACAGGGTTTTTATGGCTACACCTTC
NA,TRBJ2-2,TRBV12-3/TRBV12-4,NA,CASSLGIFDTGELFF,TGTGCCAGCAGTCTCGGGATCTTTGACACCGGGGAGCTGTTTTTT
TRBD2,TRBJ2-1,TRBV6-2/TRBV6-3,NA,CASIPYLAGGGRGDNNEQFF,TGTGCCAGCATTCCCTACCTTGCGGGGGGTGGAAGGGGTGACAACAATGAGCAGTTCTTC
NA,TRBJ1-1,TRBV7-2,NA,CASSLRFGGASEAFF,TGTGCCAGCAGCTTAAGATTCGGGGGGGCTTCTGAAGCTTTCTTT
TRBD1,TRBJ2-3,TRBV6-6,few,CASSTGGLFTDTQYF,TGTGCCAGCAGTACAGGGGGACTTTTCACAGATACGCAGTATTTT
NA,TRBJ2-7,TRBV20-1,NA,CSAMTRSYEQYF,TGCAGTGCCATGACACGCTCCTACGAGCAGTACTTC
NA,TRBJ2-7,TRBV5-1,NA,CASSLDRNYEQYF,TGCGCCAGCAGCTTGGACAGAAACTACGAGCAGTACTTC
NA,TRBJ1-5,TRBV6-2/TRBV6-3,NA,CASSYYDGENQPQHF,TGTGCCAGCAGTTACTACGACGGGGAAAATCAGCCCCAGCATTTT
TRBD1,TRBJ1-5,TRBV7-9,NA,CASSRDRVGQPQHF,TGTGCCAGCAGCCGTGACAGGGTTGGCCAGCCCCAGCATTTT
NA,TRBJ1-2,TRBV7-3,few,CASSLTRQANYGYTF,TGTGCCAGCAGCTTAACTAGACAGGCCAACTATGGCTACACCTTC
TRBD1,TRBJ2-3,TRBV18,NA,CASSPSAGGSTDTQYF,TGTGCCAGCTCACCGTCGGCAGGGGGTAGCACAGATACGCAGTATTTT
TRBD1,TRBJ1-2,TRBV27,NA,CASRERDRGFLVYTF,TGTGCCAGCAGGGAAAGGGACAGGGGTTTCCTAGTCTACACCTTC
NA,TRBJ2-2,TRBV7-2,NA,CASSSYLGGTGELFF,TGTGCCAGCAGCTCTTACTTGGGGGGCACCGGGGAGCTGTTTTTT
NA,TRBJ2-7,TRBV28,NA,CASTISPYEQYF,TGTGCCAGCACAATTAGTCCCTACGAGCAGTACTTC
TRBD1,TRBJ2-7,TRBV27,NA,CASSQTIRTGGEQYF,TGTGCCAGCAGTCAAACTATCAGGACAGGCGGCGAGCAGTACTTC
TRBD2,TRBJ2-7,TRBV20-1,NA,CSARVGGSYEQYF,TGCAGTGCTAGAGTGGGGGGGAGCTACGAGCAGTACTTC